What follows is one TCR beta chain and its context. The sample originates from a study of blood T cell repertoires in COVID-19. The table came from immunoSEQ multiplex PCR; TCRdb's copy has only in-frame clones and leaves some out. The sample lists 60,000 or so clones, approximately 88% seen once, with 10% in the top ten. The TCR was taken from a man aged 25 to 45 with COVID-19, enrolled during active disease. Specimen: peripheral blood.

The CDR3 loop reads CASSSSGNSDTQYF. In DNA, the CDR3 is TGTGCCAGCAGTTCCAGCGGGAATTCAGATACGCAGTATTTT. This chain links TRBV28 with TRBJ2-3; 7 bases map to TRBD2. CDR1 and CDR2 from the germline V gene are MDHEN and SYDVKM. The length of the CDR3 is 14 residues. Trimming at V came to 4 bases and at J to 4 bases, leaving 5 bases not matched to a gene.